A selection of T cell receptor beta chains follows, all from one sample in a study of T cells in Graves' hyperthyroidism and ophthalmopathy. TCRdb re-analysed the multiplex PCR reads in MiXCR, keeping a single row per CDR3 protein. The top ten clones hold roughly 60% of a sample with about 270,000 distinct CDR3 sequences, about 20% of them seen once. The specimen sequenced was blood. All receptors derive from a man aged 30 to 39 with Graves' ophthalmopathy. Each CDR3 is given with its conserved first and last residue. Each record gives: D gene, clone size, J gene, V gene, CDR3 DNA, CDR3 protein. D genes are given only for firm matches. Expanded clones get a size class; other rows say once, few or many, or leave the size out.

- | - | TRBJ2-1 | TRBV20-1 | TGCAGTGCTAGAGATCATGTCGCTAGCTGGGGGAATGAGCAGTTCTTC | CSARDHVASWGNEQFF
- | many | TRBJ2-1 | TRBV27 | TGTGCCAGCAAAAGGGACCGGGACATCTACAATGAGCAGTTCTTC | CASKRDRDIYNEQFF
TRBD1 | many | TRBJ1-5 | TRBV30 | TGTGCCTGCTCAGGGGGTTCGAATCAGCCCCAGCATTTT | CACSGGSNQPQHF
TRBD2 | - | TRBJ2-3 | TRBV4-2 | TGTGCCAGCAGCCAAGAAAAGCTAGCGGTCACAGATACGCAGTATTTT | CASSQEKLAVTDTQYF
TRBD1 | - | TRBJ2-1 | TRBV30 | TGTGCCTGGAGTGTGGACAGGGACCATGAGCAGTTCTTC | CAWSVDRDHEQFF
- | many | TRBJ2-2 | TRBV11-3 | TGTGCCAGCACCCCGGAAGCGAACACCGGGGAGCTGTTTTTT | CASTPEANTGELFF
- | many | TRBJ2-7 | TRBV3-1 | TGTGCCAGCAGCCGAACGGGGATCGAGCAGTACTTC | CASSRTGIEQYF
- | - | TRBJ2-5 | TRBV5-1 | TGCGCCAGCAGCTTGGTGGACAGCCTGGAGACCCAGTACTTC | CASSLVDSLETQYF
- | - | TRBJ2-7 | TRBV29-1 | TGCAGCGTTGATGGGGACTTTGAGGGCTCCTACGAGCAGTACTTC | CSVDGDFEGSYEQYF
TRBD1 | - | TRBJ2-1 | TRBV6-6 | TGTGCCAGCAGTTACAGGGGACAGAACTACAATGAGCAGTTCTTC | CASSYRGQNYNEQFF
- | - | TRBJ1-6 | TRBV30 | TGTGCCTGGAGTACCTTGAGCTCCTATAATTCACCCCTCCACTTT | CAWSTLSSYNSPLHF
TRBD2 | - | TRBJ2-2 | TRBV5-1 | TGCGCCAGCAGCCCCCCCAGCGGGAGAGGTAACACCGGGGAGCTGTTTTTT | CASSPPSGRGNTGELFF
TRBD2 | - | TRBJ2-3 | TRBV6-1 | TGTGCCAGCAGTAGCCCGGGACTAGCGGGTGGTACAGATACGCAGTATTTT | CASSSPGLAGGTDTQYF
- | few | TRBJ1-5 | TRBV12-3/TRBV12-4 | TGTGCCAGCAGTCCCGGGGCTGCGGGGCCCCAGCATTTT | CASSPGAAGPQHF
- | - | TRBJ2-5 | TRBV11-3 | TGTGCCAGCAGCTTAGAGGAACAGGGGACCCAGTACTTC | CASSLEEQGTQYF
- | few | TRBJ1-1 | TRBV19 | TGTGCCAGTCGCGGGCGCGGGAACACTGAAGCTTTCTTT | CASRGRGNTEAFF
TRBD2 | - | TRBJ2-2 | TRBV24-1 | TGTGCCACCAGTGGGAGGGGGACTAGCGGGATAAACACCGGGGAGCTGTTTTTT | CATSGRGTSGINTGELFF
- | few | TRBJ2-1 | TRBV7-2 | TGTGCCAGCAGCTACGTGGGCCGTGAGCAGTTCTTC | CASSYVGREQFF
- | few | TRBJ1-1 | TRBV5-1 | TGCGCCAGCAGCTTGAGGGTGATTGGGACTGAAGCTTTCTTT | CASSLRVIGTEAFF
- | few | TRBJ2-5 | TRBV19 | TGTGCCAGTAGTCCTTACTCGGCGGGAAAGAGGACCCAGTACTTC | CASSPYSAGKRTQYF
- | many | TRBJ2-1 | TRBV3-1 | TGTGCCAGCAGCCAAGATAGAATCTCGGGAGCTGAGCAGTTCTTC | CASSQDRISGAEQFF
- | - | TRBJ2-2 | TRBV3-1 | TGTGCCAGCAGCCATTCGGGAGTAGGAACCGGGGAGCTGTTTTTT | CASSHSGVGTGELFF
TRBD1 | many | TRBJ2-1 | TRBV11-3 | TGTGCCAGCAGCTTAGGTAAAATCGGACAGGGCAGTTCTGAGCAGTTCTTC | CASSLGKIGQGSSEQFF
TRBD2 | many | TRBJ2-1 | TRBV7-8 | TGTGCCAGCAGCTTAGCGGGTAGCGGGAGGGCCGGTTACAATGAGCAGTTCTTC | CASSLAGSGRAGYNEQFF
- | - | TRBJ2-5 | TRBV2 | TGTGCCAGCAGCTGGGGACGGGGGACTTTCCAAGAGACCCAGTACTTC | CASSWGRGTFQETQYF
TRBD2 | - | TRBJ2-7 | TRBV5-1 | TGCGCCAGCAGCGGGCTAGCGGGAGTGCGGTCCTACGAGCAGTACTTC | CASSGLAGVRSYEQYF
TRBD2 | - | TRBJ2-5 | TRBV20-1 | TGCAGTGCTAGGCCCGGGACTAGCGGGAGGTCGGGTGAGACCCAGTACTTC | CSARPGTSGRSGETQYF
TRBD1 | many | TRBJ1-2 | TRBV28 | TGTGCCAGCAGTTTATGGGACAGGGGGGGTGTGGGCTACACCTTC | CASSLWDRGGVGYTF